These 4 T cell receptor beta chains came from one sample sequenced in a study of T cells after yellow fever vaccination. TCRdb passed the 5' RACE reads through MiXCR, listing each CDR3 protein once. The sample consists of about 330,000 distinct CDR3 sequences, roughly 6.8% of them appearing once. The sample was PBMCs, taken about 49 days after the first yellow fever vaccination. These receptors were collected from a man younger than 35 who received the YFV17D yellow fever vaccine.

The chain links TRBV5-1 to TRBJ2-7, with D perhaps given as TRBD1 or TRBD2 (6 bases each). The V end lost 0 bases, the J end lost 2 bases, and 15 bases lay between the germline ends. The germline CDR1 and CDR2 sequences are SGHRS and YFSETQ. The CDR3 runs 16 residues. CDR3 bases: TGCGCCAGCAGCTTGGGGAATGAAGGGGGGACCTACGAGCAGTACGTC. This codes for CASSLGNEGGTYEQYV.

V and J are TRBV12-3 or TRBV12-4 and TRBJ2-3, with D hard to call. The length of the CDR3 is 16 residues. Trimming removed 0 bases from V and 0 bases from J, with 10 bases in between. CDR3 in amino acids: CASSLARTYSTDTQYF. The CDR3 DNA sequence: TGTGCCAGCAGTTTAGCCCGGACGTACAGCACAGATACGCAGTATTTT.

This clonotype has only a few counts. The gene calls are TRBV20-1 and TRBJ2-2; 7 bases are shared with TRBD2. Germline V gives CDR1 DFQATT, CDR2 SNEGSKA (reference sequence). CDR3 length: 15 residues. The V segment lost 0 bases and the J segment 4 bases; nucleotides outside the gene matches: 5. The CDR3, as DNA: TGCAGTGCTAGAGATGGCCAGCGGGGCACCGGGGAGCTGTTTTTT. It translates to CSARDGQRGTGELFF.

The V call is TRBV5-5, the J call TRBJ2-1; 7 nucleotides align to TRBD2. With 4 bases clipped from V and 4 bases from J, the junction kept 8 bases outside the gene matches. The CDR3 has 15 amino acids. Germline lookup yields CDR1 SGHKS and CDR2 YYEKEE (reference sequence). The CDR3 DNA reads TGTGCCAGCAGCCCCGCCCCGGGGGGTTACAATGAGCAGTTCTTC. This codes for CASSPAPGGYNEQFF.